Below, 2 T cell receptor beta chains from the same sample are listed, as sequenced in a study of blood T cell repertoires in COVID-19. Sequenced by immunoSEQ multiplex PCR; TCRdb stores in-frame clones only, minus some. The data contain roughly 170,000 clones, 70% to 85% of them singletons. Sequences were obtained from PBMCs or T cells enriched from blood (not recorded which). These TCRs come from a man in his forties or fifties who had recovered from COVID-19.

The chain employs TRBV18 and TRBJ1-5; the D is unclear. The CDR3 spans 18 residues. The germline V and J ends were trimmed by 6 bases and 2 bases, with 23 bases remaining between them. Germline values: CDR1 KGHSH, CDR2 LQKENI. This chain's CDR3 is CASSPPSAQGSGNQPQHF. As DNA, the CDR3 is TGTGCCAGCTCCCCCCCTTCCGCACAAGGGAGCGGCAATCAGCCCCAGCATTTT.

The V gene is TRBV6-5, the J gene TRBJ2-2; a possible D gene is TRBD2 (5 bases). The germline V and J ends were trimmed by 9 bases and 1 base, with 12 bases remaining between them. CDR1 and CDR2 from the germline V gene are MNHEY and SVGAGI. The CDR3 is 14 residues long. The CDR3 nucleotides are TGTGCCAGTAGGACTCAACTGAACACCGGGGAGCTGTTTTTT. Protein: CASRTQLNTGELFF.